A selection of T cell receptor beta chains follows, all from one sample in a study of regulatory T cells in long-lasting Graves disease. TCRdb used MiXCR to reprocess the multiplex PCR reads, holding one entry per CDR3 protein. Of hundreds of thousands of distinct CDR3 sequences listed, approximately 15% are singletons. These data also featured in a second study, about T cells in Graves' hyperthyroidism and ophthalmopathy.

Sample: peripheral blood mononuclear cells (PBMCs), taken at new diagnosis, from a patient treated with antithyroid drugs. The receptors come from a woman younger than 45 with Graves disease. Both conserved end residues are part of each CDR3. The D gene is left open where the match is weak. Not all rows give a size; the values are once, few, many and, for expanded clones, a class.

d_call	v_call	j_call	clone_size	cdr3_nt	cdr3_aa
TRBD1	TRBV11-2	TRBJ2-3	few	TGTGCCAGCAGTCAACTCGACAGGGCCGCTAGCACAGATACGCAGTATTTT	CASSQLDRAASTDTQYF
NA	TRBV2	TRBJ1-2	many	TGTGCCAGCAGTGTGCACACTGGCTACACCTTC	CASSVHTGYTF
NA	TRBV3-1	TRBJ2-3	few	TGTGCCAGCAGCCATACCCGATCATTTGGGGATACGCAGTATTTT	CASSHTRSFGDTQYF
NA	TRBV20-1	TRBJ1-4	NA	TGCAGTGCTAGAGATATAGGCAAACTGTTTTTT	CSARDIGKLFF
NA	TRBV27	TRBJ1-1	many	TGTGCCAGCAGTCCAAACGGTGGGTTTGCAGCTTTCTTT	CASSPNGGFAAFF
NA	TRBV19	TRBJ1-2	few	TGTGCCAGTAGTGGCCGCACAGGGAGTGATGGCTACACCTTC	CASSGRTGSDGYTF
NA	TRBV2	TRBJ1-4	many	TGTGCCAGCCGACGAAGGGGGTTAACTGAAAAACTGTTTTTT	CASRRRGLTEKLFF
NA	TRBV6-1	TRBJ1-2	many	TGTGCCAGCATCGCGGGGGGGGGGAACGGAATGTCCTATGGCTACACCTTC	CASIAGGGNGMSYGYTF
NA	TRBV3-1	TRBJ2-3	NA	TGTGCCAGCAGCCATTCGCGGAGGGGGGCAGGTGAAGGCCCTAGCACAGATACGCAGTATTTT	CASSHSRRGAGEGPSTDTQYF
NA	TRBV7-9	TRBJ2-7	many	TGTGCCAGCAGCTTTGGGGGTTCTTCAACCTACGAGCAGTACTTC	CASSFGGSSTYEQYF
NA	TRBV2	TRBJ1-3	many	TGTGCCAGCAGGGAACAGGAGAGCTCTGGAAACACCATATATTTT	CASREQESSGNTIYF
TRBD1	TRBV19	TRBJ1-5	few	TGTGCCAGTACCCCCCGAGGACAGGTTAGTAGCAATCAGCCCCAGCATTTT	CASTPRGQVSSNQPQHF
TRBD1	TRBV6-1	TRBJ1-6	many	TGTGCCAGCAGCCCCCGGGACAGGGGCCCATCACCCCTCCACTTT	CASSPRDRGPSPLHF
NA	TRBV27	TRBJ2-3	NA	TGTGCCAGCAGGTCCCTTGCGTGGGGCACAGATACGCAGTATTTT	CASRSLAWGTDTQYF
TRBD1	TRBV6-1	TRBJ1-5	many	TGTGCCAGCAGCTCCGGGACAGGGGGCTCGTTGACCCAGCATTTT	CASSSGTGGSLTQHF
NA	TRBV6-2/TRBV6-3	TRBJ2-1	few	TGTGCCAGCAGTTACCCGCCGAGCTCCTACAATGAGCAGTTCTTC	CASSYPPSSYNEQFF
TRBD2	TRBV30	TRBJ2-1	NA	TGTGCCTGGAATAAAGAGGGTTGGTTGGCTAGCGGCGGGGAAGAGCAGTTCTTC	CAWNKEGWLASGGEEQFF
TRBD2	TRBV3-1	TRBJ2-7	NA	TGTGCCAGCAGCCACAGACTAAATAGCGGGAAAGGAGGTCTGCAGTTCTACGAGCAGTACTTC	CASSHRLNSGKGGLQFYEQYF
TRBD1	TRBV28	TRBJ1-1	many	TGTGCCAGCAGTTTAGGGTTCAGGGGGCGCACGGACACTGAAGCTTTCTTT	CASSLGFRGRTDTEAFF
NA	TRBV27	TRBJ2-5	NA	TGTGCCAGCAGGGGGGGAGCGGGCTGGACCCAGTACTTC	CASRGGAGWTQYF
TRBD2	TRBV7-2	TRBJ2-3	NA	TGTGCCAGCAGCCCACCCGGGACTAGGGGCACAGATACGCAGTATTTT	CASSPPGTRGTDTQYF
NA	TRBV12-3/TRBV12-4	TRBJ1-2	NA	TGTGCCAGCAATTTTATACTGAGCTATGGCTACACCTTC	CASNFILSYGYTF
NA	TRBV3-1	TRBJ2-2	few	TGTGCCAGCAGCCACCGGACGGGGAACACCGGGGAGCTGTTTTTT	CASSHRTGNTGELFF
TRBD2	TRBV20-1	TRBJ2-5	few	TGCAGTGCTAGGCAAGGACTAGCGGGAGGACGAGGTGTGGGGACCCAGTACTTC	CSARQGLAGGRGVGTQYF
NA	TRBV2	TRBJ2-1	many	TGTGCCAGCAATGCGGATCGGTCCTACAATGAGCAGTTCTTC	CASNADRSYNEQFF
NA	TRBV7-9	TRBJ1-4	many	TGTGCCAGCAGCAAGCAGGGAGGCCCTAATGAAAAACTGTTTTTT	CASSKQGGPNEKLFF
TRBD2	TRBV28	TRBJ2-7	once	TGTGCCAGCAGTTTACGGGGACTAGCGGGAATCTCCTACGAGCAGTACTTC	CASSLRGLAGISYEQYF